A selection of T cell receptor beta chains follows, all from one sample in a study of T cell responses to AZD1222 COVID-19 vaccine. The assay was immunoSEQ multiplex PCR, and TCRdb's table has in-frame clones only and misses some. The sample shows 130,000 to 150,000 clones, roughly nine tenths of them seen only once. The specimen comprised peripheral blood, sampled on day 0 of AZD1222 vaccination. These receptors were collected from an adult in good health. Both conserved end residues are part of each CDR3. D genes are given only for firm matches. Rows may omit the clone size; those that give it use once, few, many or a size class.

.	TRBV7-2	TRBD2	TRBJ2-1	TGTGCCAGCAGCTTGGGACTAGCGACTGGTGAGCAGTTCTTC	CASSLGLATGEQFF
.	TRBV2	.	TRBJ1-1	TGTGCCAGCAGTGAATGGGGGCTCGGGGGAAGTTCTGAAGCTTTCTTT	CASSEWGLGGSSEAFF
.	TRBV20-1	.	TRBJ2-1	TGCAGTGCTAGTGAGCGGTCCGACAATGAGCAGTTCTTC	CSASERSDNEQFF
.	TRBV30	.	TRBJ2-7	TGTGCCTGGAGTCCTGGGGAGCCCTACGAGCAGTACTTC	CAWSPGEPYEQYF
.	TRBV7-8	.	TRBJ2-2	TGTGCCAGCAGCTTCAAATCCAGGGACTTAATCGTCGGGGAGCTGTTTTTT	CASSFKSRDLIVGELFF
.	TRBV2	TRBD1	TRBJ1-3	TGTGCCAGCAGGAACAGGGGGGATGGAAACACCATATATTTT	CASRNRGDGNTIYF
.	TRBV28	.	TRBJ1-2	TGTGCCAGCAGCCCCCCTACAGCTAACTATGGCTACACCTTC	CASSPPTANYGYTF
.	TRBV24-1	.	TRBJ2-3	TGTGCCACCGCCGGCCCTTTTCTAGATACGCAGTATTTT	CATAGPFLDTQYF
.	TRBV29-1	TRBD1	TRBJ2-2	TGCAGCGTGGGACAGGGAAACACCGGGGAGCTGTTTTTT	CSVGQGNTGELFF
.	TRBV28	TRBD1	TRBJ1-1	TGTGCCAGCAGTTTCTCACAGGGGTACACTGAAGCTTTCTTT	CASSFSQGYTEAFF
few	TRBV7-6	.	TRBJ2-5	TGTGCCAGCAGCTCCCTGGGCAGGGGCCAAGAGACCCAGTACTTC	CASSSLGRGQETQYF
.	TRBV11-2	.	TRBJ1-3	TGTGCCAGCAGCTTAGGAGGGCAGGGTACTGGAAACACCATATATTTT	CASSLGGQGTGNTIYF
.	TRBV5-1	TRBD1	TRBJ1-2	TGCGCCAGCCGCTGGGGAGGGGGCTTGCGGTACACCTTC	CASRWGGGLRYTF
once	TRBV13	.	TRBJ2-5	TGTGCCAGCAGGCCAGGAGGGGTAGAGACCCAGTACTTC	CASRPGGVETQYF